The entry below gives a single T cell receptor beta chain sequence along with its context. Its antigen remains unidentified. With constant-segment primers, 5'RACE yielded cDNA libraries of TCR alpha and TCR beta that carried sample barcodes and UMIs. Using its own MiXCR run on the 5' RACE reads, TCRdb lists one record per CDR3 protein. This sample yields 450,000 to 650,000 distinct CDR3 sequences, of which approximately 19% are seen a single time; 12% belongs to the top ten. These data come from a study of T-cell memory formation after mild COVID-19. Study-level findings and limits: Nothing confirmed that second-wave clones peaking on day 37 were specific for SARS-CoV-2. CD4+ contracting clones lay mainly in CM and EM, CD8+ ones in EMRA. The study found balanced CD4/CD8 in clones contracting day 15 to 85 and a CD4+ lean in later expanders.

The CDR3 has 15 residues. V was cut by 6 bases and J by 4 bases, with 17 bases left in between. Sequencing was carried out using PBMCs or a T cell subset sorted from them (not recorded which). The chain has TRBV12-3 or TRBV12-4 and TRBJ2-3, with a tentative D call TRBD2 (5 bases). The source is an adult woman who had mild COVID-19 (a few samples of this study predate the infection). Cell type and time point are not known. This CDR3 is CASRLGGLVSDTQYF. In nucleotides, the CDR3 is TGTGCCAGCAGACTGGGCGGGCTAGTATCAGATACGCAGTATTTT.